Detailed here is one T cell receptor (beta chain). Its cognate antigen has yet to be identified. No base quality information exists; no much larger clone differs at one position. Counted from cysteine to phenylalanine, this CDR3 has 12 amino acids. The kept DNA is CDR3 alone, 36 bases in frame from the first base. The germline V gene gives CDR1 as MGHDK and CDR2 as SYGVNS. Trimming costs V 7 bases and J 8 bases, and their ends lie 12 bases apart. This sample was included in a study of T-cell memory formation after mild COVID-19 (dated by TCRdb to the early 2020s). In terms of the full investigation: TCR sequence clusters from the two donors were largely donor specific. In two donors, T-cell clones that expanded and contracted after mild COVID-19 were followed by sequencing TCRalpha and TCRbeta repertoires longitudinally. The cohort comprised two young, previously healthy adult volunteers, one female and one male. What the study reported, not specific to this receptor: Only a couple of mild cases were covered in the study, and larger cohorts including severe cases with pre-infection samples were considered necessary. SARS-CoV-2 specificity was not confirmed for the second-wave clones peaking on day 37. Contracting CD4+ clones turned up mainly in the CM and EM memory subsets, whereas EMRA was where CD8+ clones were enriched. Some responding clones were detected in pre-infection memory, suggesting pre-existing cross-reactive memory T cells joined the SARS-CoV-2 response. Clones contracting from day 15 to 85 had balanced CD4/CD8 phenotypes, while a second wave expanding from day 15 to 37 was biased towards CD4+.

These reads were obtained on an Illumina NovaSeq 6000. Using 5'RACE with constant-segment primers, TCRalpha and TCRbeta cDNA libraries were constructed, with sample barcodes and unique molecular identifiers added in the process. RNA was extracted from every sample with Trizol reagent. Amplification of the libraries took two PCR steps, and the second step added a second sample barcode plus Illumina TruSeq adapters. Sequencing of libraries was performed on an Illumina NovaSeq with 2 x 150 bp paired-end reads. The paper's data handling went like this. Demultiplexing of reads and collapsing into UMI-guided consensus sequences were performed with migec v1.2.7. Using mixcr v2.1.11, UMI consensuses were aligned to TRA and TRB V and J templates and then assembled into clonotypes. Clonotypes were classified as expanded or contracted when called significant by both edgeR and NoisET, with noise models trained on biological replicates. edgeR calls used a false discovery rate-adjusted p below 0.01 and a log2 fold-change threshold of 1. PCA with hierarchical clustering of max-normalized trajectories of the 1000 most abundant clonotypes was used as exploratory dynamics analysis. Separately sequenced CD4+ and CD8+ repertoires were used to assign the CD4 or CD8 phenotype of responding clones. TCRdb reanalyzed the raw reads on its own, using fastp at Q25 for trimming and MiXCR for clone calling, and kept in-frame beta chains. Rows with one shared CDR3 protein collapse into an entry with the most common genes and DNA. Here the V and J calls rest on TCRdb's processing, not on the authors' analysis. For this sample the table gives 200,000 to 250,000 distinct CDR3 sequences, of which just over 9.5% were detected only once. Of the sample, 3.5% to 4% is held by the ten largest clones.

Ficoll-Paque density gradient centrifugation was the method used to isolate PBMCs. The receptor chain draws on TRBV25-1 and TRBJ2-1; a tentative D call is TRBD1 (6 bases match). The sequence was collected from a man between 18 and 29 years old who had mild COVID-19 (a few samples of this study predate the infection). The sample titles of this study are shuffled in the database, so cell type and time point are left out; the donor was told from shared clones. The sequencing sample was made of PBMCs or a T cell subset sorted from them (not recorded which). DNA sequence: TGTGCCAGCAAGTGGGACAAGGATGAGCAGTTCTTC. This yields the protein CASKWDKDEQFF.